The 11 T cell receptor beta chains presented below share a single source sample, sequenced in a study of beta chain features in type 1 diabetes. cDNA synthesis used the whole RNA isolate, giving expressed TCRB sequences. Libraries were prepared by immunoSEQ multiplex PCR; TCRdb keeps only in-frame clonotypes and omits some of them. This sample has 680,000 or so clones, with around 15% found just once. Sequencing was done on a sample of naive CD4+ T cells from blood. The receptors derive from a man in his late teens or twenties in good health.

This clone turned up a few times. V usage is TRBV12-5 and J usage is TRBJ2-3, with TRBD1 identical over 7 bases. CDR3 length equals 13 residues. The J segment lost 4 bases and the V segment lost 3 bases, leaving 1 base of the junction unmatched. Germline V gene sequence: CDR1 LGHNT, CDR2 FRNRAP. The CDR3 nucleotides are TGTGCTAGTGGTTTAGGGGGCGCAGATACGCAGTATTTT. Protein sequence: CASGLGGADTQYF. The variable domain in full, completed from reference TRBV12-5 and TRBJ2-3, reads DARVTQTPRHKVTEMGQEVTMRCQPILGHNTVFWYRQTMMQGLELLAYFRNRAPLDDSGMPKDRFSAEMPDATLATLKIQPSEPRDSAVYFCASGLGGADTQYFGPGTRLTVL.

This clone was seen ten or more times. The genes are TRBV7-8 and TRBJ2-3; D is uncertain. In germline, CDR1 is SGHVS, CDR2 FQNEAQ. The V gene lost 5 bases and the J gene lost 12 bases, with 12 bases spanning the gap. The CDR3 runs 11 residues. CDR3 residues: CASSPRGLQYF. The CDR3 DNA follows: TGTGCCAGCAGCCCCCGAGGCCTACAGTATTTT. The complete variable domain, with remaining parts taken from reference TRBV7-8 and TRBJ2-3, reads GAGVSQSPRYKVAKRGQDVALRCDPISGHVSLFWYQQALGQGPEFLTYFQNEAQLDKSGLPSDRFFAERPEGSVSTLKIQRTQQEDSAVYLCASSPRGLQYFGPGTRLTVL.

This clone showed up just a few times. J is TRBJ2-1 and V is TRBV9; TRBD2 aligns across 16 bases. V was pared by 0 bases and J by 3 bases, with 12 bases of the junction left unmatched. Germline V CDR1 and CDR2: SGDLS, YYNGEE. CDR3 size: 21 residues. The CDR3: CASSVEGPGTSGRAYYNEQFF. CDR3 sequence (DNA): TGTGCCAGCAGCGTAGAAGGTCCTGGGACTAGCGGGAGGGCCTACTACAATGAGCAGTTCTTC.

The chain's CDR3 is CSRDSGGIQYF. CDR3 DNA: TGCTCTCGGGACTCAGGCGGCATTCAGTACTTC. The V call is TRBV20-1, the J call TRBJ2-4; D possibly corresponds to TRBD2 (6 bases). Germline lookup yields CDR1 DFQATT and CDR2 SNEGSKA (reference sequence). CDR3 length: 11 residues.

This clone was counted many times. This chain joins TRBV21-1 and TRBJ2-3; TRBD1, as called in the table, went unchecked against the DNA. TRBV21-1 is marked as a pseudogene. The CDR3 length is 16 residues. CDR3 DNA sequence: TGTGCCAGCAGCAAAGAGGCGACAGGGGGCACAGATACGCAGTATTTT. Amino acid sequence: CASSKEATGGTDTQYF.

The chain's CDR3 is CASSLGPSGSTDTQYF. CDR3 sequence (DNA): TGTGCCAGCAGCTTAGGGCCTAGCGGGTCCACAGATACGCAGTATTTT. The chain has TRBV7-2 and TRBJ2-3; 8 nucleotides line up with TRBD2. The junction had 5 bases not matched to a gene; V was cut back by 1 base and J by 2 bases. Germline-derived CDR1 and CDR2 are SGHTA and FQGNSA. The CDR3 covers 16 residues. Looking up the rest from reference TRBV7-2 and TRBJ2-3 gives the full variable domain: GAGVSQSPSNKVTEKGKDVELRCDPISGHTALYWYRQSLGQGLEFLIYFQGNSAPDKSGLPSDRFSAERTGGSVSTLTIQRTQQEDSAVYLCASSLGPSGSTDTQYFGPGTRLTVL.

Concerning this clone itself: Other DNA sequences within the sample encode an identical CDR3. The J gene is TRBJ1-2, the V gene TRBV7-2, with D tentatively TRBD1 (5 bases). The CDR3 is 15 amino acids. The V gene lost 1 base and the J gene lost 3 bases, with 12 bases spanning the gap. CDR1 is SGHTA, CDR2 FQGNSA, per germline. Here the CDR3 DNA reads TGTGCCAGCAGCTTAGGGCAGGGCAGGGACTATGGCTACACCTTC. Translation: CASSLGQGRDYGYTF.

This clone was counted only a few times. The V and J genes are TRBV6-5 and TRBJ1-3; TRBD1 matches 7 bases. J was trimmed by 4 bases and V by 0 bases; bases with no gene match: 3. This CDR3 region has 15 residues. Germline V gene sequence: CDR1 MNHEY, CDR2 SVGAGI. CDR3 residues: CASSYSQTGGNTIYF. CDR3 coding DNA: TGTGCCAGCAGTTACTCGCAGACAGGGGGAAACACCATATATTTT.

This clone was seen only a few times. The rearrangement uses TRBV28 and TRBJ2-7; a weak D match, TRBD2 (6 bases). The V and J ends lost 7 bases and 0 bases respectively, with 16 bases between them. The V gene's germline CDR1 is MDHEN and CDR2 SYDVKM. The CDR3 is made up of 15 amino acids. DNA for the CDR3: TGTGCCAGCAATTGGCGGGGAGGCGGCTCCTACGAGCAGTACTTC. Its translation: CASNWRGGGSYEQYF.

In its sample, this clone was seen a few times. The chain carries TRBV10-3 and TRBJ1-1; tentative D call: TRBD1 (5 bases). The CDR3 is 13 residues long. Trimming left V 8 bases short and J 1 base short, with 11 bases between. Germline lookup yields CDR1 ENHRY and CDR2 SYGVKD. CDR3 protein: CAISGQQNTEAFF. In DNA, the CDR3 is TGTGCCATCTCGGGGCAGCAGAACACTGAAGCTTTCTTT.

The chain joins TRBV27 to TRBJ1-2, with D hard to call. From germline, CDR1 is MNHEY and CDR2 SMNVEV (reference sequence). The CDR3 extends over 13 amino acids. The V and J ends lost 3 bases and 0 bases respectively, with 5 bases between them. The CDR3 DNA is TGTGCCAGCAGTTTCACGGCTAACTATGGCTACACCTTC. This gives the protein CASSFTANYGYTF.